These T cell receptor beta chains were read from a single sample in a study of OX40 agonist ivuxolimab in advanced cancers. Profiled with immunoSEQ multiplex PCR; TCRdb holds only in-frame clones, not every one. The table records about 84,000 clones, 94% of them present only once. The sequenced sample was CD4+ or CD8+ T cells sorted from blood, obtained in a trial of the OX40 agonist ivuxolimab. The receptors come from an adult with an advanced solid tumor such as melanoma, head and neck, liver or kidney cancer. CDR3s include the opening cysteine and the closing phenylalanine or tryptophan. Fields, in order: J gene, V gene, D gene, CDR3 protein, CDR3 DNA. D genes are given only for firm matches.

>TRBJ2-7|TRBV11-2|TRBD2
CASSFASGRVMTYEQYF
TGTGCCAGCAGCTTTGCTAGCGGGAGGGTGATGACGTACGAGCAGTACTTC
>TRBJ2-7|TRBV27|NA
CASRIQSRTYEQYF
TGTGCCAGCAGAATTCAGTCCCGAACCTACGAGCAGTACTTC
>TRBJ1-1|TRBV7-2|NA
CASSLAGNLEAFF
TGTGCCAGCAGCTTAGCTGGAAATCTCGAAGCTTTCTTT
>TRBJ1-1|TRBV11-2|NA
CASSIYTGNLNTEAFF
TGTGCCAGCAGCATCTATACAGGAAACCTCAACACTGAAGCTTTCTTT
>TRBJ2-6|TRBV7-6|TRBD2
CASSPSRGVRGANVLTF
TGTGCCAGCAGCCCTAGCCGGGGGGTGCGAGGGGCCAACGTCCTGACTTTC
>TRBJ2-1|TRBV27|NA
CASSPGSSYNEQFF
TGTGCCAGCAGTCCGGGGAGCTCCTACAATGAGCAGTTCTTC
>TRBJ1-1|TRBV30|TRBD1
CAWSTGQGRWTEAFF
TGTGCCTGGAGTACAGGACAGGGGAGGTGGACTGAAGCTTTCTTT
>TRBJ2-1|TRBV7-2|NA
CASSLDPGVAGSYNEQFF
TGTGCCAGCAGCTTAGACCCCGGGGTAGCAGGCTCCTACAATGAGCAGTTCTTC
>TRBJ2-7|TRBV6-5|NA
CASSYSVGAGGEQYF
TGTGCCAGCAGTTACTCGGTGGGGGCCGGGGGCGAGCAGTACTTC
>TRBJ2-5|TRBV9|NA
CASSAGETQYF
TGTGCCAGCAGCGCTGGGGAGACCCAGTACTTC
>TRBJ1-5|TRBV14|NA
CASSPRMGPQHF
TGTGCCAGCAGCCCCCGGATGGGGCCCCAGCATTTT
>TRBJ1-1|TRBV4-2|NA
CASSQDSRTEAFF
TGTGCCAGCAGCCAAGACAGCCGCACTGAAGCTTTCTTT
>TRBJ2-6|TRBV7-9|NA
CASSPLSGSGANVLTF
TGTGCCAGCAGCCCTCTCTCCGGTTCTGGGGCCAACGTCCTGACTTTC
>TRBJ2-1|TRBV6-6|TRBD2
CASSQGTSGSYEQFF
TGTGCCAGCAGCCAAGGGACTAGCGGGAGCTATGAGCAGTTCTTC
>TRBJ2-7|TRBV15|NA
CATSMILGGSYEQYF
TGTGCCACCAGCATGATCTTGGGGGGCTCCTACGAGCAGTACTTC
>TRBJ1-2|TRBV5-4|NA
CASSPSGADSNYGYTF
TGTGCCAGCAGCCCCTCGGGTGCGGACTCAAACTATGGCTACACCTTC
>TRBJ2-7|TRBV6-4|TRBD1
CASSDTPHGQGLSYEQYF
TGTGCCAGCAGTGACACCCCGCACGGACAGGGCCTCTCCTACGAGCAGTACTTC
>TRBJ2-7|TRBV4-3|TRBD1
CASSPGQGYVYEQYF
TGCGCCAGCAGCCCGGGACAGGGATATGTCTACGAGCAGTACTTC
>TRBJ2-1|TRBV4-2|TRBD1
CASSPDRGPRGEQFF
TGTGCCAGCAGCCCCGACAGGGGGCCACGGGGTGAGCAGTTCTTC
>TRBJ2-2|TRBV25-1|TRBD2
CASSPFLAAQNTGELFF
TGTGCCAGCAGTCCTTTCCTAGCGGCTCAGAACACCGGGGAGCTGTTTTTT
>TRBJ2-5|TRBV9|TRBD1
CASAGDRAPGETQYF
TGTGCCAGCGCGGGGGACAGGGCTCCAGGGGAGACCCAGTACTTC
>TRBJ2-3|TRBV9|NA
CASSPNWGADTQYF
TGTGCCAGCAGCCCCAACTGGGGGGCAGATACGCAGTATTTT
>TRBJ2-7|TRBV20-1|NA
CSVRDYYEQYF
TGCAGTGTTCGGGATTACTACGAGCAGTACTTC
>TRBJ2-7|TRBV15|TRBD1
CATSRGTTGGYEQYF
TGTGCCACCAGCAGAGGGACGACAGGGGGCTACGAGCAGTACTTC
>TRBJ1-3|TRBV20-1|NA
CSADSGNTIYF
TGCAGTGCGGACTCTGGAAACACCATATATTTT
>TRBJ2-1|TRBV7-9|NA
CASSPTTPSPDNEQFF
TGTGCCAGCAGCCCAACCACGCCCAGCCCCGACAATGAGCAGTTCTTC
>TRBJ2-5|TRBV18|NA
CASSPKREQETQYF
TGTGCCAGCTCACCAAAACGGGAACAAGAGACCCAGTACTTC
>TRBJ2-7|TRBV9|NA
CASSVGGPYEQYF
TGTGCCAGCAGCGTAGGGGGTCCCTACGAGCAGTACTTC